This T cell receptor beta chain is from a study of graft-versus-host responses after intestinal transplantation. Study background: Transplants were multivisceral, liver-intestinal, or isolated intestinal. For two to three years after anti-thymocyte globulin induction, all recipients took tacrolimus and steroids. General study points: High graft-versus-host to host-versus-graft clonal ratios were found in allografts of patients who had graft-donor T cell macrochimerism. Marrow from the recipient contained GvH clones, some of which had appeared first in ileum or blood.

Germline CDR1 MNHNS, CDR2 SASEGT. CDR3 length: 16 amino acids. V lost 2 bases, J lost 2 bases, and 10 bases lay in between. The table came from immunoSEQ multiplex PCR; TCRdb's copy has only in-frame clones and leaves some out. Of tens of thousands of clones listed, about 93% are singletons. On this clone itself: The antigen remains undetermined.

This TCR was recovered from a human donor who received an intestinal transplant. V and J are TRBV6-1 and TRBJ2-6; D perhaps matches TRBD1 (5 bases). The source material was unstimulated CD8+ T cells sorted from spleen or lymph node cells, sampled before intestinal transplant. The DNA of the CDR3 is TGTGCCAGCAGTGAAAGGTCAGGGACTGGGGCCAACGTCCTGACTTTC. Translated: CASSERSGTGANVLTF.